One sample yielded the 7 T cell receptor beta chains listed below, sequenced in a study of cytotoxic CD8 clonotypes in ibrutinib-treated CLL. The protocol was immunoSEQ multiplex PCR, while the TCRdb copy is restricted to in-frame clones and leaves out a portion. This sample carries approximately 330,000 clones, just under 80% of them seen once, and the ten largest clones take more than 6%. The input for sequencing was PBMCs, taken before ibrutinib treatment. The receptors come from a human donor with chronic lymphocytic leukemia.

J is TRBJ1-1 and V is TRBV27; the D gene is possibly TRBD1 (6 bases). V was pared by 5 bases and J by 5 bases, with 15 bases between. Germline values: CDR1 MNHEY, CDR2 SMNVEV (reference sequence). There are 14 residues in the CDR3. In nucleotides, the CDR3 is TGTGCCAGCAGTCCACGAGTACAGGGTACTGAAGCTTTCTTT. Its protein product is CASSPRVQGTEAFF.

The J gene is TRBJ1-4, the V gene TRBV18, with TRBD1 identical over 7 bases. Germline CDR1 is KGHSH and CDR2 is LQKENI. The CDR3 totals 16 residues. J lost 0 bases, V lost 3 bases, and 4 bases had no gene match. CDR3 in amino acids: CASSPTQGTTNEKLFF. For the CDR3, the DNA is TGTGCCAGCTCACCGACACAGGGGACAACTAATGAAAAACTGTTTTTT.

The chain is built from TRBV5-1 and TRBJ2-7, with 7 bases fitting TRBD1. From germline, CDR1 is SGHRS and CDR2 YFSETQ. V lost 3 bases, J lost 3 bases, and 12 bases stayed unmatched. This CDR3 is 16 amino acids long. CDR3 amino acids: CASSSWRTGSIYEQYF. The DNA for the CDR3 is TGCGCCAGCAGCTCCTGGCGGACAGGTTCAATCTACGAGCAGTACTTC.

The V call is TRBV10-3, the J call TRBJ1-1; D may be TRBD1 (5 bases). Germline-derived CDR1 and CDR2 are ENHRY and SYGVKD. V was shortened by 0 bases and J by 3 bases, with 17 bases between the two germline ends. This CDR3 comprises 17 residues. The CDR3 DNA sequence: TGTGCCATCAGTGAGTCGGTAGGGCGGCGGGGCGACACTGAAGCTTTCTTT. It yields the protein CAISESVGRRGDTEAFF.

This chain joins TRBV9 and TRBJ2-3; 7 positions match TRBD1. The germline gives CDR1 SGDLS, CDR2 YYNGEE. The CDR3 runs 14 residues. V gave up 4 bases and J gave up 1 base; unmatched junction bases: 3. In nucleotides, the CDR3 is TGTGCCAGCAGCCCCGGGACAGGCACAGATACGCAGTATTTT. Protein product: CASSPGTGTDTQYF.

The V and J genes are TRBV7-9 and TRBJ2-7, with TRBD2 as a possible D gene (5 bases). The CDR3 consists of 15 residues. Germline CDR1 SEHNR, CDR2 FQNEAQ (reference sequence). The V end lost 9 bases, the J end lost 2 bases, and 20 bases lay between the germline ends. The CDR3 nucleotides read TGTGCCAGTAGTAAGGTGGGAGACTTTGCCTACGAGCAGTACTTC. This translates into CASSKVGDFAYEQYF.

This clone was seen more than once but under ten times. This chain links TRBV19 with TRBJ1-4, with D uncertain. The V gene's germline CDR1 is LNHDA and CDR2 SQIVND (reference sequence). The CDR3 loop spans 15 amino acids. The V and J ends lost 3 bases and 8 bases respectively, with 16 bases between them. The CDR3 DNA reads TGTGCCAGTAGTATCGGAGGTAGGCGAAACGAAAAACTGTTTTTT. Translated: CASSIGGRRNEKLFF.